One T cell receptor beta chain is described in this entry. The entry originates in a study of cytomegalovirus exposure and HLA in healthy donors. This CDR3 is built from 14 residues. Germline-derived CDR1 and CDR2 are SGHTA and FQGNSA. The primer mix had 60 Vbeta and 13 Jbeta primers. Some clones are missing from TCRdb's copy, which holds only in-frame ones; the method was immunoSEQ multiplex PCR. The table includes 150,000 to 200,000 clones, 60% to 80% detected once. This receptor was obtained from a male donor in good health and CMV-seronegative. The chain recombines TRBV7-2 with TRBJ2-5, with TRBD2 matching over 8 bases. The J call is doubtful: the DNA matches TRBJ2-7 better. Sequenced input: PBMCs. DNA of the CDR3: TGTGCCAGCAGCCAGACGCGGGAGGCTCCCGAGCAGTACTTC. Translating it yields CASSQTREAPEQYF.